This T cell receptor beta chain is drawn from a study (dated by TCRdb to between 2015 and 2016). To prepare the library, RT-PCR was applied. The sequencer listed for this sample is Illumina MiSeq. In-frame beta chains were kept once TCRdb had trimmed the public reads at Q25 with fastp and called clones with MiXCR. Rows with one shared CDR3 protein collapse into an entry with the most common genes and DNA. The sample includes about 680,000 distinct CDR3 sequences, with approximately 15% observed a single time. 3.6% of the sample is in the top ten clones. CDR1 LGHDT and CDR2 YNNKEL are derived from the germline V gene (reference sequence). V is pruned by 4 bases and J by 13 bases, leaving 11 bases of the junction without a gene match. The CDR3 measures 14 amino acids from cysteine to phenylalanine. The retained sequence is limited to the CDR3, 42 bases, with the frame set at the first base. Notes on this clonotype: Its antigen is still unknown. Base qualities were left out, and no much larger clone turns up one base away.

The TCR sequence derives from a female donor in good health, serving as a healthy control. What was sequenced was memory CD4+ T cells from blood. The V and J genes are TRBV3-1 and TRBJ2-1, with 9 bases in between that match TRBD1. CDR3 reads: CASSPRTGGAEQFF. The nucleotide sequence is TGTGCCAGCAGCCCCCGAACAGGGGGCGCAGAACAGTTCTTC.